This TCR beta chain was profiled in a study of control samples from healthy donors and cancer patients. CDR1 and CDR2 (germline): SGHDT, YYEEEE. CDR3 length: 13 amino acids. Trimming shortened V by 2 bases and J by 1 base, and 6 bases separated the two germline ends. Only in-frame clones appear in the TCRdb table, and some are missing; sequencing was by immunoSEQ multiplex PCR. The sample has more than 100,000 clones, 80% to 95% seen once. This TCR derives from a man aged 18 to 29 in good health. This chain joins TRBV5-6 and TRBJ2-5, with D unresolved. Sequencing input: blood. CDR3 region: CASSFDFQETQYF. DNA of the CDR3: TGTGCCAGCAGCTTCGACTTCCAAGAGACCCAGTACTTC.